This note documents a single T cell receptor beta chain sequence. Its antigen is still unknown. Germline V gene lookup returns CDR1 LGHNA and CDR2 YNFKEQ. V trimming: 4 bases; J trimming: 4 bases; junction bases outside the gene matches: 0. CDR3 size: 15 residues. The sample is drawn from a study of a mutant IDH1 vaccine in newly diagnosed glioma. Stated time point: week 23, last vaccination. In every dose of vaccine, 300 ug of mutant IDH1 20-mer peptide was given alongside topical imiquimod. Data came from immunoSEQ multiplex PCR; TCRdb stores just in-frame clones and leaves some out. The sample lists tens of thousands of clones, approximately 85% seen once, with 2% to 2.5% in the top ten.

This TCR was recovered from a man between 25 and 39 years old with glioma. Some clones in this sample may be carry-over from other donors' samples. This chain links TRBV4-2 with TRBJ2-1, with 14 bases fitting TRBD2. The input for sequencing was PBMCs, taken from a glioma patient whose treatment included an IDH1 peptide vaccine. CDR3 sequence: CASSRLAGGYNEQFF. The DNA for the CDR3 is TGTGCCAGCAGCCGACTAGCGGGGGGGTACAATGAGCAGTTCTTC.